Presented here are 17 T cell receptor beta chains from one specimen sequenced in a study of cytomegalovirus exposure and HLA in healthy donors. The primer mix had 60 Vbeta and 13 Jbeta primers. Libraries were prepared by immunoSEQ multiplex PCR; TCRdb keeps only in-frame clonotypes and omits some of them. The repertoire has 180,000 or so clones, around a tenth of them found once; the top ten carry approximately 1.4%. Sequenced input: PBMCs. The receptor source for this set is a woman under 40 in good health and CMV-seropositive.

The chain uses TRBV4-2 and TRBJ2-7; tentatively, D is TRBD2 (5 bases). CDR3 size: 11 residues. V lost 7 bases and J lost 5, with 9 bases in between. From germline, CDR1 is LGHNA and CDR2 YNFKEQ. The CDR3 here is CASKNGDEQYF. The CDR3 region has the DNA TGTGCCAGCAAAAACGGGGACGAGCAGTACTTC.

This clone has a handful of counts. This sequence joins TRBV4-1 and TRBJ2-2; 9 bases match TRBD1. The CDR3 spans 17 residues. Germline V gives CDR1 MGHRA, CDR2 YSYEKL. V lost 1 base and J lost 6; bases outside the gene matches: 9. CDR3 nucleotides: TGCGCCAGCAGCCAAGCGACTACCCGACAGGGGGCCGGGGAGCTGTTTTTT. Protein product: CASSQATTRQGAGELFF.

The CDR3: CASSPSGGRGTDTQYF. For the CDR3, the DNA is TGTGCCAGCAGCCCTTCGGGAGGGAGGGGCACAGATACGCAGTATTTT. The chain links TRBV7-3 to TRBJ2-3; 8 nucleotides align to TRBD2. Germline values: CDR1 SGHTA, CDR2 FQGTGA. Unmatched junction bases numbered 8, after V lost 5 bases and J lost 1 base. The CDR3 has 16 amino acids.

This clone appeared a few times. The V call is TRBV13, the J call TRBJ1-2; TRBD1 aligns across 9 bases. V lost 11 bases, J lost 2 bases, and 9 bases stayed unmatched. In germline, CDR1 is PRHDT, CDR2 FYEKMQ (reference sequence). The CDR3 is 14 amino acids. This CDR3 is CAALGQGENYGYTF. CDR3 sequence (DNA): TGTGCCGCCCTGGGACAGGGTGAAAACTATGGCTACACCTTC.

This clone was seen only a few times. The rearrangement links TRBV7-9 to TRBJ1-2, with 7 bases aligning to TRBD1. Losses at the gene ends were 5 bases for V and 4 bases for J; bases not matched to a gene: 4. CDR1 is SEHNR, CDR2 FQNEAQ, per germline (reference sequence). The CDR3 is 13 residues long. The CDR3 sequence: CASSRQGLYGYTF. The DNA for the CDR3 is TGTGCCAGCAGCCGACAGGGCCTCTATGGCTACACCTTC.

CDR3 nucleotides: TGTGCCAGCAGCTTAAGGTGGGAGGGCCCCCGGTATTTT. Amino acid sequence: CASSLRWEGPRYF. V gene TRBV7-2 combines with J gene TRBJ2-3, with TRBD2 matching over 7 bases. With 2 bases clipped from V and 14 bases from J, the junction kept 10 bases outside the gene matches. The CDR3 loop spans 13 amino acids. The germline V gene has CDR1 SGHTA and CDR2 FQGNSA.

The chain carries TRBV18 and TRBJ2-5, with TRBD2 identical over 9 bases. Trimming removed 3 bases from V and 2 bases from J; junction bases left unmatched: 4. The CDR3 consists of 15 residues. Germline CDR1 KGHSH, CDR2 LQKENI. This CDR3 is CASSPLGLAQETQYF. In DNA, the CDR3 is TGTGCCAGCTCACCCCTGGGACTAGCTCAAGAGACCCAGTACTTC.

This clone has only a few counts. The J gene is TRBJ1-1, the V gene TRBV9; D call uncertain. Between the trimmed V and J ends, which lost 2 bases and 3 bases, there was a span of 14 bases. The CDR3 length is 15 residues. In germline, CDR1 is SGDLS, CDR2 YYNGEE. The CDR3 DNA is TGTGCCAGCAGCGTCTGGAGATACTCGGACACTGAAGCTTTCTTT. Protein sequence: CASSVWRYSDTEAFF. Looking up the rest from reference TRBV9 and TRBJ1-1 gives the full variable domain: DSGVTQTPKHLITATGQRVTLRCSPRSGDLSVYWYQQSLDQGLQFLIQYYNGEERAKGNILERFSAQQFPDLHSELNLSSLELGDSALYFCASSVWRYSDTEAFFGQGTRLTVV.

This clone was seen a few times. V usage is TRBV10-1 and J usage is TRBJ1-1; D is unresolved. The V end was cut by 5 bases, the J end by 1 base, with 5 bases between. The CDR3 loop spans 12 amino acids. Germline V gene lookup returns CDR1 WNHNN and CDR2 SYGVQD (reference sequence). CDR3 nucleotide sequence: TGCGCCAGCAGTATGAGGAACACTGAAGCTTTCTTT. It is translated as CASSMRNTEAFF.

This clone was seen a handful of times. The chain employs TRBV12-5 and TRBJ2-1, with 7 bases identical to TRBD1. The CDR3 totals 15 residues. The ends lost 6 bases at V and 6 bases at J; junction bases unmatched: 11. Germline assignment: CDR1 LGHNT and CDR2 FRNRAP. CDR3 sequence reads: CASGIQGITSNEQFF. CDR3 in DNA: TGTGCTAGTGGCATACAGGGGATTACATCCAATGAGCAGTTCTTC.

This rearrangement joins TRBV27 to TRBJ2-5; D gene ambiguous. This CDR3 has 15 amino acids. Per the germline V gene, CDR1 is MNHEY and CDR2 is SMNVEV (reference sequence). V lost 6 bases and J 3 bases, leaving 17 bases between the germline ends. The CDR3 loop is CASSSLSRIEETQYF. The CDR3 DNA sequence: TGTGCCAGCAGCTCTTTAAGCAGGATAGAAGAGACCCAGTACTTC.

This clone has just a few counts. V is TRBV6-1 and J is TRBJ2-1; 8 nucleotides align to TRBD2. CDR3 length equals 11 residues. With 10 bases clipped from V and 9 bases from J, the junction kept 5 bases outside the gene matches. Germline loops: CDR1 MNHNS, CDR2 SASEGT. In DNA form, the CDR3 reads TGTGCCACCACGGGGGGGGGTGAGCAGTTCTTC. It codes for CATTGGGEQFF.

Only a few counts were recorded for this clone. V usage is TRBV7-3 and J usage is TRBJ2-3; D not certain. The CDR3 loop spans 14 amino acids. V lost 2 bases and J 5 bases, leaving 11 bases between the germline ends. The germline gives CDR1 SGHTA, CDR2 FQGTGA. CDR3 sequence: CASSLVPGRDTQYF. The CDR3 DNA is TGTGCCAGCAGCTTAGTTCCGGGTCGAGATACGCAGTATTTT.

There are a few counts of this clone. The chain has TRBV7-9 and TRBJ2-3; D not resolved. The V gene's germline CDR1 is SEHNR and CDR2 FQNEAQ (reference sequence). This CDR3 has 12 amino acids. V dropped 4 bases and J dropped 5 bases, with 7 bases sitting between them. CDR3 DNA sequence: TGTGCCAGCAGCTCTAGTCTAGATACGCAGTATTTT. Translated, it gives CASSSSLDTQYF.

The chain carries TRBV7-9 and TRBJ2-1, with 7 bases matching TRBD2. V was pared by 0 bases and J by 7 bases, with 18 bases of the junction left unmatched. Germline lookup yields CDR1 SEHNR and CDR2 FQNEAQ (reference sequence). The CDR3 is made up of 19 amino acids. Here the CDR3 DNA reads TGTGCCAGCAGCTTAGCTGCTGGTATGGCGGGAGCGATAGTGAATGAGCAGTTCTTC. Its protein product is CASSLAAGMAGAIVNEQFF.

The J gene is TRBJ2-7, the V gene TRBV9; 7 bases are a match to TRBD1. The CDR3 is made up of 17 amino acids. Germline CDR1 SGDLS, CDR2 YYNGEE. The junction had 17 bases not matched to a gene; V was cut back by 3 bases and J by 5 bases. For the CDR3, the DNA is TGTGCCAGCAGCGCACGTAGCCGGAGACAGGGCTTCGACGAGCAGTACTTC. Translated, it gives CASSARSRRQGFDEQYF.

This clone was picked up a small number of times. V usage is TRBV10-2 and J usage is TRBJ1-1, with 10 bases matching TRBD1. Germline assignment: CDR1 WSHSY and CDR2 SAAADI. Trimming cost V 4 bases and J 1 base; bases outside gene matches: 3. The CDR3 covers 15 residues. CDR3 DNA sequence: TGCGCCAGCAGTGTCGACAGGGGGCAGAACACTGAAGCTTTCTTT. This gives the protein CASSVDRGQNTEAFF.